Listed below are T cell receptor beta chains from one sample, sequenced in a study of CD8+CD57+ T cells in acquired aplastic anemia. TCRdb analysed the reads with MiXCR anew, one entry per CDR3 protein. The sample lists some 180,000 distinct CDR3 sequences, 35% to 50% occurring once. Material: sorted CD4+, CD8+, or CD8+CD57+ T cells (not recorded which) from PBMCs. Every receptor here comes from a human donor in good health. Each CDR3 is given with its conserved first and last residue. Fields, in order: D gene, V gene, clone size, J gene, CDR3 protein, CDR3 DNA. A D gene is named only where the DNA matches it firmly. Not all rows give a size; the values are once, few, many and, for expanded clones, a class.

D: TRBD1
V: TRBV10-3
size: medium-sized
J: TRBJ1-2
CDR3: CAIMGQTYGYTF
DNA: TGTGCCATCATGGGACAGACCTATGGCTACACCTTC

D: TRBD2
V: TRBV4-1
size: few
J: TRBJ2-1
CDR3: CASSQWSSGSYNEQFF
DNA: TGCGCCAGCAGCCAATGGTCTAGCGGATCCTACAATGAGCAGTTCTTC

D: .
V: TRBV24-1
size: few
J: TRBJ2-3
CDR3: CATSDFPRADTQYF
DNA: TGTGCCACCAGTGATTTTCCGAGGGCAGATACGCAGTATTTT

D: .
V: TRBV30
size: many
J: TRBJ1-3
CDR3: CAWSATNGNTIYF
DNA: TGTGCCTGGAGTGCGACCAACGGAAACACCATATATTTT

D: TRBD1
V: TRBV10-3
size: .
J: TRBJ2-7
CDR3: CAISEPGQSYEQYF
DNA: TGTGCCATCAGTGAACCGGGACAGTCCTACGAGCAGTACTTC

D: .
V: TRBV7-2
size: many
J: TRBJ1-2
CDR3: CASSFDGMDGYTF
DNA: TGTGCCAGCAGCTTCGACGGGATGGATGGCTACACCTTC

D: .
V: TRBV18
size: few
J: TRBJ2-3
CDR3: CASSPGLADTQYF
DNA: TGTGCCAGCTCACCAGGGTTGGCAGATACGCAGTATTTT

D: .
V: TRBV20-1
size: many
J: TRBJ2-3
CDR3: CSAEQLSSTQYF
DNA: TGCAGTGCCGAACAGCTTAGTTCTACGCAGTATTTT

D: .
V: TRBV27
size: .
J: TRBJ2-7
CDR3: CASSPPLAYEQYF
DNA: TGTGCCAGCAGTCCCCCTCTTGCCTACGAGCAGTACTTC

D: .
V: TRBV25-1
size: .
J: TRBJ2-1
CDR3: CASGVGGNEQFF
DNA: TGTGCCTCCGGGGTGGGTGGCAATGAGCAGTTCTTC

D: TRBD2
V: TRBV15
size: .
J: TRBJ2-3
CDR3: CATSRAASGTDTRYF
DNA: TGTGCCACCAGCAGAGCCGCTAGCGGCACAGATACGCGGTATTTT

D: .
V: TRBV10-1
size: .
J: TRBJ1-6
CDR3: CASGTRDTGCVHF
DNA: TGCGCCAGCGGTACCCGGGACACTGGGTGTGTCCACTTT

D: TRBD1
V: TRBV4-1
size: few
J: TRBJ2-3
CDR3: CASSQVKRGQRDTQYF
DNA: TGCGCCAGCAGCCAAGTGAAGAGGGGGCAAAGAGATACGCAGTATTTT

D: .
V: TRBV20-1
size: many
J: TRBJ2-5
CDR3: CSAPTVRPRTPVQGAQYF
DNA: TGCAGTGCTCCGACCGTTAGGCCAAGGACGCCGGTCCAAGGAGCCCAGTACTTC

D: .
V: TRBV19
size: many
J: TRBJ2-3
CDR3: CASRLLRGRGGTDTQYF
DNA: TGTGCCAGTAGACTTCTCCGGGGCCGAGGGGGCACAGATACGCAGTATTTT

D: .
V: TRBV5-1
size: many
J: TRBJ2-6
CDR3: CASSLGAAGANVLTF
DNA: TGCGCCAGCAGCTTGGGGGCGGCGGGGGCCAACGTCCTGACTTTC

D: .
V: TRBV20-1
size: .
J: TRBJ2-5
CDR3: CSARDSSKQTQYF
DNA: TGCAGTGCTAGAGATTCCAGCAAACAGACCCAGTACTTC

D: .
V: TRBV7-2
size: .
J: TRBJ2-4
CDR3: CASSSGLAKNIQYF
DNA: TGTGCCAGCAGCTCAGGACTAGCCAAAAACATTCAGTACTTC

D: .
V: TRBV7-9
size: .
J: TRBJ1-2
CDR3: CASSLAGSYGYTF
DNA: TGTGCCAGCAGCTTGGCCGGGAGCTATGGCTACACCTTC

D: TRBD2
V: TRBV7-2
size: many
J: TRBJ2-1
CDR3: CASRKREGYNEQFF
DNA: TGTGCCAGCAGGAAGCGGGAGGGTTACAATGAGCAGTTCTTC

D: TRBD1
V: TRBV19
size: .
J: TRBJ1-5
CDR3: CASTAGQGGQPQHF
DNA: TGTGCCAGTACCGCAGGACAGGGGGGACAGCCCCAGCATTTT

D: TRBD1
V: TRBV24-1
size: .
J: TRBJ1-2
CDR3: CATSSSDPGQGDYGYTF
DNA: TGTGCCACCAGCAGCTCGGACCCAGGGCAGGGGGACTATGGCTACACCTTC